Listed below are T cell receptor beta chains from one sample, sequenced in a study of monozygotic twins with inflammatory bowel disease. TCRdb re-analyzed the 5' RACE reads; it lists each CDR3 protein once, without DNA. The sample totals approximately 330,000 distinct CDR3 sequences. The sample comprised blood. All receptors derive from a human donor with ulcerative colitis or Crohn's disease, or a healthy co-twin of an affected twin (not recorded which). Each CDR3 is given with its conserved first and last residue.

v_gene: TRBV5-1
j_gene: TRBJ2-1
CDR3aa: CASSLDGGIDEQFF

v_gene: TRBV10-3
j_gene: TRBJ2-1
CDR3aa: CAISEAGRFNEQFF

v_gene: TRBV5-6
j_gene: TRBJ2-7
CDR3aa: CASSRSNRGHEQYF

v_gene: TRBV5-6
j_gene: TRBJ1-1
CDR3aa: CASSFYQQYGNTEAFF

v_gene: TRBV4-1
j_gene: TRBJ2-1
CDR3aa: CASSQVMGHSGEQFF

v_gene: TRBV7-3
j_gene: TRBJ1-1
CDR3aa: CASARGTGEAFF

v_gene: TRBV6-1
j_gene: TRBJ2-2
CDR3aa: CASGDSSGSGELFF

v_gene: TRBV5-6
j_gene: TRBJ2-5
CDR3aa: CASSLFPTSGEETQYF

v_gene: TRBV5-1
j_gene: TRBJ2-5
CDR3aa: CASSFADRLLQETQYF

v_gene: TRBV18
j_gene: TRBJ2-7
CDR3aa: CASTTGTRSGRAPNEQYF

v_gene: TRBV9
j_gene: TRBJ2-7
CDR3aa: CASSVAARSRGHTEQYF

v_gene: TRBV5-1
j_gene: TRBJ2-1
CDR3aa: CASIKDRSSYNEQFF

v_gene: TRBV4-2
j_gene: TRBJ1-2
CDR3aa: CASRPQASSNYGYTF

v_gene: TRBV5-1
j_gene: TRBJ1-6
CDR3aa: CASSPKGDSPLHF

v_gene: TRBV30
j_gene: TRBJ2-1
CDR3aa: CAWSVGGGQFF

v_gene: TRBV7-6
j_gene: TRBJ2-3
CDR3aa: CASSLEQAGVPSTDTQYF

v_gene: TRBV7-9
j_gene: TRBJ2-5
CDR3aa: CASSATGGQETQYF

v_gene: TRBV21-1
j_gene: TRBJ1-4
CDR3aa: CASSKSTRPEKLFF

v_gene: TRBV18
j_gene: TRBJ1-2
CDR3aa: CASSPQPDNGYTF

v_gene: TRBV2
j_gene: TRBJ2-5
CDR3aa: CASSPDWGKGTQYF

v_gene: TRBV7-6
j_gene: TRBJ2-7
CDR3aa: CASSLGPHHPYEQYF

v_gene: TRBV29-1
j_gene: TRBJ2-1
CDR3aa: CSVEAAGGRGNEQFF

v_gene: TRBV4-1
j_gene: TRBJ2-3
CDR3aa: CASSQGRDRVVPDTQYF

v_gene: TRBV7-2
j_gene: TRBJ2-1
CDR3aa: CASSLGGGGSYNEQFF

v_gene: TRBV19
j_gene: TRBJ2-2
CDR3aa: CASRRGTVNTGELFF

v_gene: TRBV6-6
j_gene: TRBJ2-7
CDR3aa: CASSYSSGREQYF

v_gene: TRBV25-1
j_gene: TRBJ1-4
CDR3aa: CASSDSGTAYEKLFF

v_gene: TRBV15
j_gene: TRBJ1-1
CDR3aa: CATSARGSGTEAFF

v_gene: TRBV29-1
j_gene: TRBJ1-1
CDR3aa: CSAATTNTEAFF

v_gene: TRBV19
j_gene: TRBJ2-7
CDR3aa: CASSLRTGASYEQYF

v_gene: TRBV7-9
j_gene: TRBJ2-1
CDR3aa: CASSRPVTSFDGVEQFF

v_gene: TRBV7-9
j_gene: TRBJ2-7
CDR3aa: CASSLFRPGGYEQYF

v_gene: TRBV20-1
j_gene: TRBJ2-5
CDR3aa: CSARVSGRARETQYF

v_gene: TRBV25-1
j_gene: TRBJ1-2
CDR3aa: CASSDFGDGYGYTF

v_gene: TRBV15
j_gene: TRBJ1-4
CDR3aa: CATSTKRRKATNEKLFF

v_gene: TRBV7-2
j_gene: TRBJ2-1
CDR3aa: CASSLWTSGNSNEQFF

v_gene: TRBV29-1
j_gene: TRBJ2-1
CDR3aa: CSVQRDRHHNEQFF

v_gene: TRBV20-1
j_gene: TRBJ2-3
CDR3aa: CSAVRVGAPADTQYF

v_gene: TRBV20-1
j_gene: TRBJ1-1
CDR3aa: CSARDVSVNTEAFF

v_gene: TRBV20-1
j_gene: TRBJ2-3
CDR3aa: CSAPLRRTSTDTQYF